The clone carrying this TCR beta chain was found many times. The V gene's germline CDR1 is LGHNT and CDR2 FRNRAP. The CDR3 is made up of 12 amino acids. V shed 3 bases and J shed 2 bases, with 5 bases lying between them. These data come from a study of early T cells in non-severe SARS-CoV-2 infection. Study context: Sequenced material consisted of bulk RNA (from unsorted whole blood), and chains were unpaired.

TCRdb itself ran the 5' RACE reads through MiXCR, one entry per CDR3 protein. This table holds approximately 90,000 distinct CDR3 sequences, approximately 12% found once. This receptor was identified in an adult who was a healthcare worker with PCR-confirmed SARS-CoV-2 infection or an uninfected control (not recorded which). The input for sequencing was whole blood, taken at baseline. The chain has TRBV12-5 and TRBJ2-7; D gene uncertain. The CDR3 protein is CASGFEAYEQYF. CDR3 DNA sequence: TGTGCTAGTGGTTTCGAAGCCTACGAGCAGTACTTC.